These T cell receptor beta chains were read from a single sample in a study of blood T cell repertoires in COVID-19. The repertoire was sequenced with immunoSEQ multiplex PCR; TCRdb's copy has only in-frame clones and lacks some. The sample has about 210,000 clones; 80% are singletons. Sample: peripheral blood. The source is a human donor in a cohort sampled during active COVID-19. Each CDR3 is given with its conserved first and last residue.

v_gene: TRBV5-5
CDR3aa: CASSPLPGQGRDQPQHF

v_gene: TRBV3-1/TRBV3-2
CDR3aa: CASSPGLAPFNEQYF

v_gene: TRBV10-2
CDR3aa: CASSDGEDGPQHF

v_gene: TRBV11-1
CDR3aa: CASSSLSSYEQYF

v_gene: TRBV7-9
CDR3aa: CASTRGVVLNTGELFF

v_gene: TRBV6-6
CDR3aa: CASRTSGTGPNSPLHF

v_gene: TRBV7-9
CDR3aa: CASSPGVDEKLFF

v_gene: TRBV7-9
CDR3aa: CASSLLGGSYNEQFF

v_gene: TRBV7-2
CDR3aa: CASSLNRGWEPQHF

v_gene: TRBV19
CDR3aa: CASSTPMGTGRPYEQYF

v_gene: TRBV10-3
CDR3aa: CAISEGQGRIQYF

v_gene: TRBV5-4
CDR3aa: CASSFEAGGGNTIYF

v_gene: TRBV5-6
CDR3aa: CASSLVAGGEQYF

v_gene: TRBV7-9
CDR3aa: CASSLLGLVNSYTF

v_gene: TRBV6-1
CDR3aa: CASSEAPGTGDNEAFF

v_gene: TRBV10-3
CDR3aa: CAISATGLDYNEQFF